This TCR beta chain was identified in a study of T cell repertoires in cytomegalovirus infection. As to this clonotype: What it binds is not known.

TCRdb redid the calling of the reads with MiXCR, one entry per CDR3 protein. Among 550,000 to 700,000 distinct CDR3 sequences listed, approximately 40% were seen once. Findings and limits, study-wide: The ex vivo response showed dominance by HLA-C-restricted CMV-specific TCR beta clonotypes. Summed frequency of public TCR beta families distinguished CMV carriers with the relevant HLA.

The CDR3 totals 13 residues. The germline V gene encodes CDR1 MNHEY and CDR2 SMNVEV (reference sequence). V was pared by 6 bases and J by 8 bases, with 17 bases between. The source was cultured PBMCs, collected from culture after CMV antigen stimulation. This sequence originates from a human donor in good health (CMV status not recorded). Some clones in this sample may be carry-over from other donors' samples. The chain links TRBV27 to TRBJ2-7; D may be TRBD1 (6 bases). Here the CDR3 reads CASSDPGAVQQYF. CDR3 DNA sequence: TGTGCCAGCAGCGACCCAGGGGCGGTTCAGCAGTACTTC.